A single sample gave rise to the 18 T cell receptor beta chains below, sequenced in a study of OX40 agonist ivuxolimab in advanced cancers. The receptor library was made with the immunoSEQ multiplex PCR assay. TCRdb re-hosts the immuneACCESS table, in-frame sequences only. Its copies lack some clones; in the studies checked, an unresolved V gene accounts for under half of them, and the cause for the rest is not known. The sample profile shows 85,000 to 100,000 clones; 70% to 90% of them were found once. About 4.1% of the sample is in the top ten clones. Source: CD4+ or CD8+ T cells sorted from blood, taken in a trial of the OX40 agonist ivuxolimab. All receptors come from an adult with an advanced solid tumor such as melanoma, head and neck, liver or kidney cancer.

The V and J genes are TRBV19 and TRBJ2-7; 7 bases match TRBD1. Germline assignment: CDR1 LNHDA and CDR2 SQIVND (reference sequence). CDR3 size: 15 residues. J gave up 2 bases and V 4 bases, and 8 bases lay outside the gene matches. The CDR3 nucleotides read TGTGCCAGTAGTACTGGGACAGCAGAGACCTACGAGCAGTACTTC. Translating gives CASSTGTAETYEQYF. Full variable domain (missing parts from reference TRBV19 and TRBJ2-7): DGGITQSPKYLFRKEGQNVTLSCEQNLNHDAMYWYRQDPGQGLRLIYYSQIVNDFQKGDIAEGYSVSREKKESFPLTVTSAQKNPTAFYLCASSTGTAETYEQYFGPGTRLTVT.

V usage is TRBV28 and J usage is TRBJ2-7; tentative D call: TRBD2 (6 bases). With 6 bases removed from V and 5 bases from J, the gap between germline ends came to 20 bases. CDR1 and CDR2 (germline): MDHEN, SYDVKM. The CDR3 runs 15 residues. The CDR3 region has the DNA TGTGCCAGCAGCACAGACCCGTTTTGGGAGGACGAGCAGTACTTC. Amino acids: CASSTDPFWEDEQYF.

This clone came up once. V gene TRBV6-4 combines with J gene TRBJ2-1; D is possibly TRBD1 or TRBD2 (5 bases each). Per the germline V gene, CDR1 is MRHNA and CDR2 is SNTAGT. The CDR3 has 11 residues. V was clipped by 3 bases and J by 9 bases, with 6 bases between them. CDR3 region: CASSEGTEQFF. CDR3 in DNA: TGTGCCAGCAGTGAGGGGACTGAGCAGTTCTTC.

This chain uses TRBV28 with TRBJ1-2, with 9 positions matching TRBD1. Germline V gives CDR1 MDHEN, CDR2 SYDVKM. CDR3 length: 15 residues. The ends lost 7 bases at V and 5 bases at J; junction bases unmatched: 11. CDR3 loop: CASKSGTGLVYGYTF. The CDR3 DNA is TGTGCCAGCAAATCCGGGACAGGGTTGGTTTATGGCTACACCTTC.

V is TRBV18 and J is TRBJ1-5, with TRBD1 matching 9 bases. CDR1 is KGHSH, CDR2 LQKENI, per germline. The CDR3 has 18 amino acids. The ends lost 1 base at V and 8 bases at J; junction bases unmatched: 15. CDR3 bases: TGTGCCAGCTCACCACGGTATATGACAGGGGGGACGTTGGAGCCCCAGCATTTT. Its translation is CASSPRYMTGGTLEPQHF.

V usage is TRBV18 and J usage is TRBJ2-6; D unclear. The germline V gene has CDR1 KGHSH and CDR2 LQKENI. Trimming took off 3 bases at V and 3 bases at J, with 18 bases between the two ends. The CDR3 covers 18 residues. CDR3 protein: CASSPTQDMAYGANVLTF. CDR3 DNA: TGTGCCAGCTCACCCACGCAAGACATGGCCTATGGGGCCAACGTCCTGACTTTC. The full variable domain, completed using reference TRBV18 and TRBJ2-6, is NAGVMQNPRHLVRRRGQEARLRCSPMKGHSHVYWYRQLPEEGLKFMVYLQKENIIDESGMPKERFSAEFPKEGPSILRIQQVVRGDSAAYFCASSPTQDMAYGANVLTFGAGSRLTVL.

This rearrangement joins TRBV4-3 to TRBJ2-3, with D perhaps assigned TRBD1 or TRBD2 (5 bases each). The CDR3 is made up of 18 amino acids. Germline V lookup: CDR1 LGHNA, CDR2 YSLEER. Trimming left V 0 bases short and J 5 bases short, with 21 bases between. The CDR3 here is CASSQDSLRQGVQDTQYF. The CDR3 region has the DNA TGCGCCAGCAGCCAAGATTCTCTCCGGCAGGGAGTTCAAGATACGCAGTATTTT.

This clone was counted between two and nine times. The chain carries TRBV25-1 and TRBJ2-7; D gene unclear. The CDR3 has 13 amino acids. The V gene's germline CDR1 is MGHDK and CDR2 SYGVNS. V was clipped by 2 bases and J by 6 bases, with 11 bases between them. CDR3: CASSEIPPSEQYF. The DNA of the CDR3 is TGTGCCAGCAGTGAAATCCCACCTAGCGAGCAGTACTTC.

The chain recombines TRBV19 with TRBJ1-3; TRBD1 agrees at 9 bases. The V gene end was trimmed by 5 bases and the J gene end by 2 bases; junction bases not matched to a gene: 7. This CDR3 is 16 amino acids long. The germline V gene has CDR1 LNHDA and CDR2 SQIVND (reference sequence). The CDR3 coding sequence is TGTGCCAGTAGTGCAAACAGGGGGCGAGCTGGAAACACCATATATTTT. This codes for CASSANRGRAGNTIYF.

The chain joins TRBV28 to TRBJ1-2; D is perhaps TRBD1 (6 bases). This CDR3 contains 14 residues. V lost 3 bases and J 4 bases, leaving 12 bases between the germline ends. Germline CDR1 and CDR2: MDHEN and SYDVKM. The CDR3 nucleotides are TGTGCCAGCAGTTTCCCCGGGACACGCTATGGCTACACCTTC. Protein: CASSFPGTRYGYTF.

The rearrangement uses TRBV7-9 and TRBJ2-5; perhaps D is TRBD1 or TRBD2 (5 bases each). This CDR3 comprises 14 residues. Germline CDR1 is SEHNR and CDR2 is FQNEAQ (reference sequence). Between the trimmed V and J ends, which lost 1 base and 7 bases, there was a span of 13 bases. The CDR3 spells CASSLDISGGTQYF. The CDR3 DNA follows: TGTGCCAGCAGCTTAGACATCTCTGGGGGGACCCAGTACTTC.

The V gene is TRBV14, the J gene TRBJ2-1; a possible D gene is TRBD1 (6 bases). The CDR3 has 15 amino acids. Germline loops: CDR1 SGHDN, CDR2 FVKESK. Trimming shortened V by 4 bases and J by 5 bases, and 15 bases separated the two germline ends. CDR3 DNA: TGTGCCAGCAGCCGATCGGACAGTCAACACAATGAGCAGTTCTTC. Translated: CASSRSDSQHNEQFF.

This rearrangement joins TRBV7-2 to TRBJ2-5; tentatively, D is TRBD1 (6 bases). This CDR3 has 15 amino acids. Germline CDR1 reads SGHTA; CDR2 reads FQGNSA. The V gene lost 0 bases and the J gene lost 4 bases, with 12 bases spanning the gap. In DNA form, the CDR3 reads TGTGCCAGCAGCTTAGCCAGGGGTGTTGGAGAGACCCAGTACTTC. This codes for CASSLARGVGETQYF.

The rearrangement joins TRBV6-5 to TRBJ1-1; no clear D. CDR1 and CDR2 (germline): MNHEY, SVGAGI. V shed 0 bases and J shed 0 bases, with 8 bases lying between them. The CDR3 has 15 residues. DNA of the CDR3: TGTGCCAGCAGTTACTCCGAGCTAATGAACACTGAAGCTTTCTTT. Translation: CASSYSELMNTEAFF.

This chain connects TRBV28 to TRBJ2-5; D is possibly TRBD1 (6 bases). V lost 10 bases, J lost 2 bases, and 11 bases lay in between. This CDR3 spans 12 amino acids. Germline V gene sequence: CDR1 MDHEN, CDR2 SYDVKM. The CDR3 nucleotides read TGTGCCACCACAGGACAGCAAGAGACCCAGTACTTC. Translation: CATTGQQETQYF.

This clone has just one count. CDR3 in DNA: TGTGCCAGCAGACCCGGACGGATGGAAAACACTGAAGCTTTCTTT. Its protein product is CASRPGRMENTEAFF. This chain links TRBV2 with TRBJ1-1; no firm D call. V lost 6 bases and J lost 2, with 16 bases in between. Looked up from germline, CDR1 is SNHLY and CDR2 is FYNNEI. The CDR3 loop spans 15 amino acids.

V usage is TRBV5-8 and J usage is TRBJ2-1; D possibly corresponds to TRBD2 (6 bases). V was clipped by 6 bases and J by 3 bases, with 13 bases between them. This CDR3 contains 14 residues. Per the germline V gene, CDR1 is SGHTS and CDR2 is YDEGEE. As DNA, the CDR3 is TGTGCCAGCAAACGACGCGGGGTCTACAATGAGCAGTTCTTC. Translating it yields CASKRRGVYNEQFF.

V usage is TRBV13 and J usage is TRBJ1-1, with 7 positions matching TRBD1. Germline CDR1 PRHDT, CDR2 FYEKMQ (reference sequence). Germline trimming cut 6 bases from V and 5 bases from J; bases unmatched to any gene: 9. The CDR3 is 14 amino acids. CDR3 nucleotides: TGTGCCAGCAGTCCCCGACAGGGTGAAACTGAAGCTTTCTTT. It specifies CASSPRQGETEAFF.